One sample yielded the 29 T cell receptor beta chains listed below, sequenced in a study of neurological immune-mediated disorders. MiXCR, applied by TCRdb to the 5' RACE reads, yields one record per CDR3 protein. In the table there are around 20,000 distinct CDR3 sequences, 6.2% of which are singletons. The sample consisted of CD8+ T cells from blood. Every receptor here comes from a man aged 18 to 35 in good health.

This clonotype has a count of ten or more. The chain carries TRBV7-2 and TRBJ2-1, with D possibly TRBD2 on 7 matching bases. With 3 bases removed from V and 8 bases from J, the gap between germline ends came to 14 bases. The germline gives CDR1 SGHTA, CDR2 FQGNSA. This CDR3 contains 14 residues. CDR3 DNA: TGTGCCAGCAGCTTCTCGGGGGGCCAGGATGAGCAGTTCTTC. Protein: CASSFSGGQDEQFF.

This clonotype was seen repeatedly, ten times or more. As DNA, the CDR3 is TGTGCCTGGAGTCGACTAGAACACAATGAGCAGTTCTTC. This translates into CAWSRLEHNEQFF. The rearrangement uses TRBV30 and TRBJ2-1; perhaps TRBD2 as D (6 bases). With 2 bases removed from V and 5 bases from J, the gap between germline ends came to 10 bases. CDR1 and CDR2 from the germline V gene are GTSNPN and SVGIG (reference sequence). This CDR3 contains 13 residues.

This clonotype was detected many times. The CDR3 spells CASSLARGDQAFF. The CDR3, as DNA: TGCGCCAGCAGCCTGGCCCGGGGGGATCAAGCTTTCTTT. The chain carries TRBV4-3 and TRBJ1-1, with D perhaps matching TRBD1 (5 bases). V lost 4 bases and J 9 bases, leaving 15 bases between the germline ends. Germline V lookup: CDR1 LGHNA, CDR2 YSLEER. The CDR3 consists of 13 residues.

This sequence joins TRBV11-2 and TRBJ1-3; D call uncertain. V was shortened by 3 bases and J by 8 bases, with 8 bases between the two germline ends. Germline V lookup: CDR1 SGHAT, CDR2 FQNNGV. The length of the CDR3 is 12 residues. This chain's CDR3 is CASSFGGHTIYF. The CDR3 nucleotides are TGTGCCAGCAGCTTCGGAGGCCACACCATATATTTT.

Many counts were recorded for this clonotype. Here the CDR3 reads CAINGGQGATGYTF. The CDR3 DNA sequence: TGTGCCATCAATGGGGGACAGGGGGCGACGGGCTACACCTTC. V is TRBV10-3 and J is TRBJ1-2; 12 bases line up with TRBD1. V dropped 7 bases and J dropped 8; count of bases not matched to a gene: 8. The V gene's germline CDR1 is ENHRY and CDR2 SYGVKD. There are 14 residues in the CDR3.

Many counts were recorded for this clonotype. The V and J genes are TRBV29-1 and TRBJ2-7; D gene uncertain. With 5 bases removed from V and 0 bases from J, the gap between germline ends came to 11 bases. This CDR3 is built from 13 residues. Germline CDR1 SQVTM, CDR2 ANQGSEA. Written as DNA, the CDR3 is TGCAGCGTTTGGTTGGGCAGCTCCTACGAGCAGTACTTC. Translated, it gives CSVWLGSSYEQYF.

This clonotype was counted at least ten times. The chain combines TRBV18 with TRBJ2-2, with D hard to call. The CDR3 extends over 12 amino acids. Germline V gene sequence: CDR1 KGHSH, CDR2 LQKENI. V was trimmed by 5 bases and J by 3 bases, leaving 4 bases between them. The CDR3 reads CASSFDTGELFF. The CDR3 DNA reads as TGTGCCAGCTCATTCGACACCGGGGAGCTGTTTTTT.

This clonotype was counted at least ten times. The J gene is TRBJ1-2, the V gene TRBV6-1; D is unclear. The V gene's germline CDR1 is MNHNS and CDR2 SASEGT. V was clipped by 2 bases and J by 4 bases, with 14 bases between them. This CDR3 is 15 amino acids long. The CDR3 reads CASSERPVSLYGYTF. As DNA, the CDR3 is TGTGCCAGCAGTGAACGCCCCGTAAGTCTCTATGGCTACACCTTC.

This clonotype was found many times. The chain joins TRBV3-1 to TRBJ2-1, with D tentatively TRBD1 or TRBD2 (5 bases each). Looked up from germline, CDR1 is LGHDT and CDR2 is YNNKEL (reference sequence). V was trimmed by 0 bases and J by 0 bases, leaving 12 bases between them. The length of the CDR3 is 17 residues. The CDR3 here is CASSQDLGGGSYNEQFF. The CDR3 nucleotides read TGTGCCAGCAGCCAAGATTTGGGTGGGGGCTCCTACAATGAGCAGTTCTTC.

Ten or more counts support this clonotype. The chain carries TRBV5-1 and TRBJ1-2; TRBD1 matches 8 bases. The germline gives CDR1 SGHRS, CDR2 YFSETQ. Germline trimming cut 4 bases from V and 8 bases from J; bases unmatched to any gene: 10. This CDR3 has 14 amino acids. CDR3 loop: CASSVTGGPVGYTF. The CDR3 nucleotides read TGCGCCAGCAGCGTAACAGGGGGGCCGGTCGGCTACACCTTC. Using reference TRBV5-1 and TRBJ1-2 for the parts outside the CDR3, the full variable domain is KAGVTQTPRYLIKTRGQQVTLSCSPISGHRSVSWYQQTPGQGLQFLFEYFSETQRNKGNFPGRFSGRQFSNSRSEMNVSTLELGDSALYLCASSVTGGPVGYTFGSGTRLTVV.

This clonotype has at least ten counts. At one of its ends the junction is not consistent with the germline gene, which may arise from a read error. CDR3 loop: CASSVGGGTYEQYF. The CDR3, as DNA: TGTGCCAGCAGTGTAGGGGGGGGCACGTACGAGCAGTACTTC. V gene TRBV9 combines with J gene TRBJ2-7, with D perhaps matching TRBD2 (7 bases). CDR3 size: 14 residues. The germline V gene encodes CDR1 SGDLS and CDR2 YYNGEE.

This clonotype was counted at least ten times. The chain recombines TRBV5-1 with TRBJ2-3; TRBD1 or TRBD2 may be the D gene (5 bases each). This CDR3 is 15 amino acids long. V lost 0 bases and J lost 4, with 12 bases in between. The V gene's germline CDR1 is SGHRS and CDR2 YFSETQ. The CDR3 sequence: CASSLGGVVPDTQYF. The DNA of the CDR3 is TGCGCCAGCAGCTTGGGAGGGGTGGTCCCAGATACGCAGTATTTT.

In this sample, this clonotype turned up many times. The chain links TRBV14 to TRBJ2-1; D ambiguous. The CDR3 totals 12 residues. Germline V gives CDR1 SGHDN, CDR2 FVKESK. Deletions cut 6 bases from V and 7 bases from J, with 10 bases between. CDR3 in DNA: TGTGCCAGCAGTCCCGCGTGGAATGAGCAGTTCTTC. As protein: CASSPAWNEQFF.

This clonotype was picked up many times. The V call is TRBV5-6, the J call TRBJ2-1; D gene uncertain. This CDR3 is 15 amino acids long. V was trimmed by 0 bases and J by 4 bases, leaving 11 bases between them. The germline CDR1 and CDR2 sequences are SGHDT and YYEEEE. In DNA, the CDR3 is TGTGCCAGCAGCTTGGAGGCCCCTCCATACAATGAGCAGTTCTTC. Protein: CASSLEAPPYNEQFF.

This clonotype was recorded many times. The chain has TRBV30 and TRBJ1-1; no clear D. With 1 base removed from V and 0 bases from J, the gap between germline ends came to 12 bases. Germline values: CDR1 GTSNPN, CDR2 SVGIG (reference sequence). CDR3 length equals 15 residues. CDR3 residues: CAWSEFQGLNTEAFF. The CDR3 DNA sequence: TGTGCCTGGAGTGAGTTCCAAGGATTGAACACTGAAGCTTTCTTT.

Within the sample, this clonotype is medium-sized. The CDR3 coding sequence is TGCAGTGTCCCCTGGCGCGGGGAGGCTGAAGCTTTCTTT. It is translated as CSVPWRGEAEAFF. The chain joins TRBV20-1 to TRBJ1-1; D is unclear. V was cut by 7 bases and J by 6 bases, with 18 bases left in between. This CDR3 spans 13 amino acids. Germline lookup yields CDR1 DFQATT and CDR2 SNEGSKA (reference sequence).

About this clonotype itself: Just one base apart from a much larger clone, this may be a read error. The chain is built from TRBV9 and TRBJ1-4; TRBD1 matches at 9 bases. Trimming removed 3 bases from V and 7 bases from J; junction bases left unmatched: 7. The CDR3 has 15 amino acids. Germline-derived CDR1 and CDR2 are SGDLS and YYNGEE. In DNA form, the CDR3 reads TGTGCCAGCAGCGATACCGGGACAGGGTGTGAAAAACTGTTTTTT. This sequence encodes CASSDTGTGCEKLFF.

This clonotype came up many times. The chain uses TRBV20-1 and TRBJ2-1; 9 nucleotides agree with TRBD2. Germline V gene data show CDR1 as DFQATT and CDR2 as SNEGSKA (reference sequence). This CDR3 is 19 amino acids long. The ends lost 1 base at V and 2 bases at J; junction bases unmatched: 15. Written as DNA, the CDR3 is TGCAGTGCTAGAGCCGTCAGGGATCAGCGGGGGGCCCCCTACAATGAGCAGTTCTTC. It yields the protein CSARAVRDQRGAPYNEQFF.

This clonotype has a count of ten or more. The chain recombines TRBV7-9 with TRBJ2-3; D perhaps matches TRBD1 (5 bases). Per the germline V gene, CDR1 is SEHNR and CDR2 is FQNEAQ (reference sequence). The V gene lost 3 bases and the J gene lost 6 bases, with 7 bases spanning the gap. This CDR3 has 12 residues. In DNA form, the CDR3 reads TGTGCCAGCAGCTTGGGGCCCGATACGCAGTATTTT. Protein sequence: CASSLGPDTQYF.

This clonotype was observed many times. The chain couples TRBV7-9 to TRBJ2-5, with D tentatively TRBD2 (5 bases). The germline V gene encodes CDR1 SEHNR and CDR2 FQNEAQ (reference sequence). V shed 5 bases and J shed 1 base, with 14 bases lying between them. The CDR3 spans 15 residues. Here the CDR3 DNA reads TGTGCCAGCAGCCCCCATAGGACTGTCCAAGAGACCCAGTACTTC. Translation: CASSPHRTVQETQYF.

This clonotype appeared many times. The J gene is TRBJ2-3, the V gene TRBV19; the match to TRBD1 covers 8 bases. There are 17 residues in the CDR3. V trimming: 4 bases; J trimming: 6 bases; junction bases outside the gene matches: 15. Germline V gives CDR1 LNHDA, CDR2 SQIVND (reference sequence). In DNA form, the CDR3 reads TGTGCCAGTAGTACAGGTGTCCGGGACAGGTCGTCGGATACGCAGTATTTT. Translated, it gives CASSTGVRDRSSDTQYF.

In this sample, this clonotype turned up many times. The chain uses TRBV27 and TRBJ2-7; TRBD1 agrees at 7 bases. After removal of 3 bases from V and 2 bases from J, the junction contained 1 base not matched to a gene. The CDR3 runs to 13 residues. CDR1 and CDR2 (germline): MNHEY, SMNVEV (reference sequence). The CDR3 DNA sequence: TGTGCCAGCAGTTTGGGACAGACCTACGAGCAGTACTTC. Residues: CASSLGQTYEQYF.

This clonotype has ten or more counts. The CDR3 is CASRPRGSYEQYF. The CDR3 DNA is TGTGCCAGCAGACCCAGGGGGTCCTACGAGCAGTACTTC. The V and J genes are TRBV6-5 and TRBJ2-7, with 7 positions matching TRBD1. CDR1 is MNHEY and CDR2 is SVGAGI in the germline V gene. V lost 6 bases, J lost 1 base, and 3 bases stayed unmatched. The CDR3 contains 13 residues.

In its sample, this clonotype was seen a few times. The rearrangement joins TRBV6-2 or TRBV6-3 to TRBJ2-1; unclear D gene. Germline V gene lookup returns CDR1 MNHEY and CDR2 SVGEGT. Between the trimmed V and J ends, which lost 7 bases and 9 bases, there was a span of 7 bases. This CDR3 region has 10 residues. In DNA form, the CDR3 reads TGTGCCAGCACAAGGAGTGAGCAGTTCTTC. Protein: CASTRSEQFF.

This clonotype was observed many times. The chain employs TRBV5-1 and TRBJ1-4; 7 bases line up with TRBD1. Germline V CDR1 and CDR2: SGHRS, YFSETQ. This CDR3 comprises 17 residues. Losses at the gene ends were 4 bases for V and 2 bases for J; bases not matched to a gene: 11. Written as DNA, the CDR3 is TGCGCCAGCAGCCGGAATGTGGGACAGCTCACTAATGAAAAACTGTTTTTT. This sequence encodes CASSRNVGQLTNEKLFF.

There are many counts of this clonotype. The CDR3 DNA sequence: TGTGCCAGCAGCCAAACAGCACAAGACACTGAAGCTTTCTTT. This sequence encodes CASSQTAQDTEAFF. The chain combines TRBV5-6 with TRBJ1-1; D remains ambiguous. Trimming stripped 4 bases from V and 3 bases from J, with 13 bases between. This CDR3 region has 14 residues. Germline V gene data show CDR1 as SGHDT and CDR2 as YYEEEE.

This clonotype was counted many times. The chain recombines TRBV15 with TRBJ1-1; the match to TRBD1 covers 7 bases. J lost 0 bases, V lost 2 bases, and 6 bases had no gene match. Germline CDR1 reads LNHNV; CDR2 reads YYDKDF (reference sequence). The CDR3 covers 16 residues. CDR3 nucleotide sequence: TGTGCCACCAGCAGAACGATGACAGGGTTGAACACTGAAGCTTTCTTT. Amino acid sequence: CATSRTMTGLNTEAFF. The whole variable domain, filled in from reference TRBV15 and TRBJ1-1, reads DAMVIQNPRYQVTQFGKPVTLSCSQTLNHNVMYWYQQKSSQAPKLLFHYYDKDFNNEADTPDNFQSRRPNTSFCFLDIRSPGLGDTAMYLCATSRTMTGLNTEAFFGQGTRLTVV.

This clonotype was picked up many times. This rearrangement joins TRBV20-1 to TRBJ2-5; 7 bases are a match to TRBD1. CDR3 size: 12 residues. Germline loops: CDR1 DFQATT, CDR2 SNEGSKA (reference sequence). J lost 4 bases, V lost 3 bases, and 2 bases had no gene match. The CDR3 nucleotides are TGCAGTGCTAGGACAGGGAGAGAGACCCAGTACTTC. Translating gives CSARTGRETQYF.

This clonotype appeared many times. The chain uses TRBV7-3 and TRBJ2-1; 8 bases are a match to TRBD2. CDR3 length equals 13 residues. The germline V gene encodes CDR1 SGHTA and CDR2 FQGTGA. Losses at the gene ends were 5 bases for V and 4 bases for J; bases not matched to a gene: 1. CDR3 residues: CASSPGGYNEQFF. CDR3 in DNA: TGTGCCAGCAGCCCGGGGGGGTACAATGAGCAGTTCTTC.